Listed below are T cell receptor beta chains from one sample, sequenced in a study of metastatic and nonmetastatic thyroid tumors. TCRdb ran MiXCR on the PCR reads. The table lists tens of thousands of clones, 25% to 30% of them singletons. Sequencing was carried out using blood. These receptors originate from a female donor with papillary thyroid cancer or a benign thyroid nodule (not recorded which). Some clones in this sample may be carry-over from other donors' samples. Both conserved end residues are part of each CDR3. The order of the fields is CDR3 protein, CDR3 DNA, D gene, V gene, J gene, clone size. A D gene is named only where the DNA matches it firmly. The size entry is marked missing in some rows and otherwise reads once, few, many or a size class.

cdr3_aa: CASSHSDRGHGYTF
cdr3_nt: TGTGCCAGCAGCCACTCCGACAGGGGGCATGGCTACACCTTC
d_call: TRBD1
v_call: TRBV3-1
j_call: TRBJ1-2
clone_size: many

cdr3_aa: CASSLGQGRGYTF
cdr3_nt: TGCGCCAGCAGCTTGGGACAGGGAAGAGGCTACACCTTC
d_call: TRBD1
v_call: TRBV5-1
j_call: TRBJ1-2
clone_size: medium-sized

cdr3_aa: CSARVSETEQYF
cdr3_nt: TGCAGTGCTAGAGTGTCGGAAACTGAGCAGTACTTC
d_call: .
v_call: TRBV20-1
j_call: TRBJ2-7
clone_size: .

cdr3_aa: CASSPGAAGREQYF
cdr3_nt: TGTGCCAGCAGCCCGGGGGCGGCTGGCCGCGAGCAGTACTTC
d_call: .
v_call: TRBV28
j_call: TRBJ2-7
clone_size: few

cdr3_aa: CAWGVPDRTAFEAFF
cdr3_nt: TGTGCCTGGGGAGTTCCGGACAGGACAGCATTTGAAGCTTTCTTT
d_call: TRBD1
v_call: TRBV6-2/TRBV6-3
j_call: TRBJ1-1
clone_size: many

cdr3_aa: CASGNPEAYEQYF
cdr3_nt: TGTGCCAGCGGAAACCCAGAGGCCTACGAGCAGTACTTC
d_call: .
v_call: TRBV12-3/TRBV12-4
j_call: TRBJ2-7
clone_size: medium-sized

cdr3_aa: CASAFSGANVLTF
cdr3_nt: TGTGCCAGTGCCTTCTCTGGGGCCAACGTCCTGACTTTC
d_call: .
v_call: TRBV6-1
j_call: TRBJ2-6
clone_size: many

cdr3_aa: CASSTTQQGMWTEAFF
cdr3_nt: TGTGCCAGCAGTACAACCCAACAGGGGATGTGGACTGAAGCTTTCTTT
d_call: TRBD1
v_call: TRBV28
j_call: TRBJ1-1
clone_size: many

cdr3_aa: CASSEAELNQPQHF
cdr3_nt: TGTGCCAGCAGTGAAGCGGAGCTGAATCAGCCCCAGCATTTT
d_call: .
v_call: TRBV2
j_call: TRBJ1-5
clone_size: many

cdr3_aa: CASSQAVTQPQHF
cdr3_nt: TGCGCCAGCAGCCAAGCAGTGACTCAGCCCCAGCATTTT
d_call: .
v_call: TRBV4-1
j_call: TRBJ1-5
clone_size: many

cdr3_aa: CASSFYINYGYTF
cdr3_nt: TGTGCCAGCAGCTTTTACATTAACTATGGCTACACCTTC
d_call: .
v_call: TRBV7-2
j_call: TRBJ1-2
clone_size: .

cdr3_aa: CASSEEGTGSYEQYF
cdr3_nt: TGTGCCAGCAGTGAAGAGGGTACTGGTTCCTACGAGCAGTACTTC
d_call: .
v_call: TRBV6-1
j_call: TRBJ2-7
clone_size: medium-sized

cdr3_aa: CASSLGASGRAYEQYF
cdr3_nt: TGTGCCAGCAGCTTAGGGGCTAGCGGGAGGGCCTACGAGCAGTACTTC
d_call: TRBD2
v_call: TRBV13
j_call: TRBJ2-7
clone_size: .

cdr3_aa: CASRLAGGLETQYF
cdr3_nt: TGTGCCAGCCGACTAGCGGGGGGGCTAGAGACCCAGTACTTC
d_call: TRBD2
v_call: TRBV2
j_call: TRBJ2-5
clone_size: many

cdr3_aa: CASSEGGQPDTQYF
cdr3_nt: TGTGCCAGCAGCGAGGGTGGGCAGCCAGATACGCAGTATTTT
d_call: .
v_call: TRBV9
j_call: TRBJ2-3
clone_size: once

cdr3_aa: CASSLVLVTAVELFF
cdr3_nt: TGTGCCAGCAGCTTAGTGCTAGTCACCGCGGTGGAGCTGTTTTTT
d_call: .
v_call: TRBV7-8
j_call: TRBJ2-2
clone_size: .

cdr3_aa: CASSSEGATSYGYTF
cdr3_nt: TGCGCCAGCAGCTCTGAGGGGGCTACCAGCTATGGCTACACCTTC
d_call: TRBD1
v_call: TRBV5-1
j_call: TRBJ1-2
clone_size: .

cdr3_aa: CASSQRGPSSYNEQFF
cdr3_nt: TGTGCCAGCAGCCAGAGAGGCCCGAGCTCCTACAATGAGCAGTTCTTC
d_call: .
v_call: TRBV14
j_call: TRBJ2-1
clone_size: many

cdr3_aa: CASSIRSGGYNEQFF
cdr3_nt: TGTGCCAGTAGTATAAGATCGGGGGGGTACAATGAGCAGTTCTTC
d_call: TRBD2
v_call: TRBV19
j_call: TRBJ2-1
clone_size: medium-sized

cdr3_aa: CASSLLYSSSGANVLTF
cdr3_nt: TGTGCCAGCAGTTTATTGTACAGTAGCTCTGGGGCCAACGTCCTGACTTTC
d_call: .
v_call: TRBV28
j_call: TRBJ2-6
clone_size: many

cdr3_aa: CASSRYAGQGTREQYF
cdr3_nt: TGTGCCAGCAGCAGATATGCAGGACAGGGAACGCGGGAGCAGTACTTC
d_call: TRBD1
v_call: TRBV7-8
j_call: TRBJ2-7
clone_size: .

cdr3_aa: CASSSDRNTEAFF
cdr3_nt: TGTGCCAGCAGCTCCGACAGGAACACTGAAGCTTTCTTT
d_call: .
v_call: TRBV7-6
j_call: TRBJ1-1
clone_size: many

cdr3_aa: CASSEGAGGGYEQYF
cdr3_nt: TGTGCCAGCAGTGAGGGTGCGGGAGGTGGATACGAGCAGTACTTC
d_call: TRBD2
v_call: TRBV2
j_call: TRBJ2-7
clone_size: .

cdr3_aa: CASSFGSTDTQYF
cdr3_nt: TGCGCCAGCAGCTTTGGGAGCACAGATACGCAGTATTTT
d_call: .
v_call: TRBV5-1
j_call: TRBJ2-3
clone_size: many

cdr3_aa: CSAPPTGGRVEKLFF
cdr3_nt: TGCAGTGCCCCACCGACAGGGGGACGAGTTGAAAAACTGTTTTTT
d_call: TRBD1
v_call: TRBV20-1
j_call: TRBJ1-4
clone_size: .

cdr3_aa: CASSLGGEETQYF
cdr3_nt: TGCGCCAGCAGCTTGGGGGGCGAGGAGACCCAGTACTTC
d_call: .
v_call: TRBV5-1
j_call: TRBJ2-5
clone_size: .

cdr3_aa: CASSRDIINQPQHF
cdr3_nt: TGTGCCAGCAGTAGGGACATTATCAATCAGCCCCAGCATTTT
d_call: .
v_call: TRBV12-3/TRBV12-4
j_call: TRBJ1-5
clone_size: few

cdr3_aa: CASIGRAGIDDQYF
cdr3_nt: TGTGCCAGCATCGGGAGGGCCGGTATCGACGATCAGTACTTC
d_call: TRBD2
v_call: TRBV9
j_call: TRBJ2-7
clone_size: .

cdr3_aa: CASSLVGGSGYTF
cdr3_nt: TGTGCCAGCAGCTTGGTGGGGGGATCTGGCTACACCTTC
d_call: .
v_call: TRBV5-5
j_call: TRBJ1-2
clone_size: .

cdr3_aa: CASSVTSGAYNEQFF
cdr3_nt: TGTGCCAGCAGTGTGACTAGCGGGGCGTACAATGAGCAGTTCTTC
d_call: TRBD2
v_call: TRBV6-2/TRBV6-3
j_call: TRBJ2-1
clone_size: .

cdr3_aa: CASSQGTGDSGANVLTF
cdr3_nt: TGCGCCAGCAGCCAAGGGACAGGGGACTCTGGGGCCAACGTCCTGACTTTC
d_call: TRBD1
v_call: TRBV4-3
j_call: TRBJ2-6
clone_size: many

cdr3_aa: CASSPSGVVNEKLFF
cdr3_nt: TGCGCCAGCAGCCCATCTGGCGTAGTTAATGAAAAACTGTTTTTT
d_call: .
v_call: TRBV4-3
j_call: TRBJ1-4
clone_size: .